A selection of T cell receptor beta chains follows, all from one sample in a study of blood T cell repertoires in COVID-19. Repertoires were generated with immunoSEQ multiplex PCR, while TCRdb's copy carries only in-frame clones and drops some. The data show roughly 200,000 clones, about 86% seen once. The sequenced sample was peripheral blood. The receptors stem from a woman in her forties or fifties with COVID-19, enrolled during active disease. The CDR3 runs from the conserved cysteine through the conserved F or W. The D gene is left open where the match is weak. Where a row states a size, it is once, few, many or the class of an expanded clone; other rows omit it.

clone size: -; D gene: TRBD1; V gene: TRBV5-1; J gene: TRBJ2-1; CDR3 DNA: TGCGCCAGCAGTTCCGGATCGGGACAGGGGGTCAATGAGCAGTTCTTC; CDR3 protein: CASSSGSGQGVNEQFF
clone size: -; D gene: -; V gene: TRBV10-3; J gene: TRBJ1-2; CDR3 DNA: TGTGCCATCAAAACCCCCCAAGTTGGAGGCGGCTACACCTTC; CDR3 protein: CAIKTPQVGGGYTF
clone size: -; D gene: -; V gene: TRBV10-3; J gene: TRBJ2-1; CDR3 DNA: TGTGCCATCGGCCACAATGAGCAGTTCTTC; CDR3 protein: CAIGHNEQFF
clone size: -; D gene: -; V gene: TRBV6-5; J gene: TRBJ1-5; CDR3 DNA: TGTGCCAGCAGTTACTCGGCGGGACAGCCCCAGCATTTT; CDR3 protein: CASSYSAGQPQHF
clone size: -; D gene: -; V gene: TRBV9; J gene: TRBJ2-7; CDR3 DNA: TGTGCCAGCAGCAGAGACAGAACTTCCTACGAGCAGTACTTC; CDR3 protein: CASSRDRTSYEQYF
clone size: -; D gene: TRBD1; V gene: TRBV12-3/TRBV12-4; J gene: TRBJ1-1; CDR3 DNA: TGTGCCAGCAGTAGGACAGGGCTAGATGAAGCTTTCTTT; CDR3 protein: CASSRTGLDEAFF
clone size: few; D gene: TRBD2; V gene: TRBV11-3; J gene: TRBJ2-1; CDR3 DNA: TGTGCCAGCAGCTTGGGGCGGGGGAACACCAATGAGCAGTTCTTC; CDR3 protein: CASSLGRGNTNEQFF
clone size: -; D gene: TRBD2; V gene: TRBV7-9; J gene: TRBJ2-7; CDR3 DNA: TGTGCCAGCAGCTCCGGGACTAGCGGCTACGAGCAGTACTTC; CDR3 protein: CASSSGTSGYEQYF
clone size: -; D gene: -; V gene: TRBV3-1/TRBV3-2; J gene: TRBJ2-7; CDR3 DNA: TGTGCCAGCAGCCAAGCCGGCGAGCAGTACTTC; CDR3 protein: CASSQAGEQYF
clone size: -; D gene: TRBD1; V gene: TRBV7-8; J gene: TRBJ1-2; CDR3 DNA: TGTGCCAGCAGCTCGGGGACAGGGCGCGGCTACACCTTC; CDR3 protein: CASSSGTGRGYTF
clone size: -; D gene: TRBD2; V gene: TRBV28; J gene: TRBJ2-1; CDR3 DNA: TGTGCCACCTCCGGGGGGTATGAGCAGTTCTTC; CDR3 protein: CATSGGYEQFF
clone size: -; D gene: -; V gene: TRBV7-6; J gene: TRBJ2-5; CDR3 DNA: TGTGCCAGCAGCCCCTTCAGGATACAAGAGACCCAGTACTTC; CDR3 protein: CASSPFRIQETQYF
clone size: -; D gene: TRBD1; V gene: TRBV9; J gene: TRBJ2-4; CDR3 DNA: TGTGCCAGCAGCGCCCAAGCAGGGACAGCCCAAAACATTCAGTACTTC; CDR3 protein: CASSAQAGTAQNIQYF
clone size: once; D gene: TRBD1; V gene: TRBV19; J gene: TRBJ1-1; CDR3 DNA: TGTGCCGTTCGTACAGGGGGAACTGAAGCTTTCTTT; CDR3 protein: CAVRTGGTEAFF
clone size: once; D gene: TRBD1; V gene: TRBV19; J gene: TRBJ1-4; CDR3 DNA: TGTGCCAGTACCCCTTGGGACAGGCCGAATGAAAAACTGTTTTTT; CDR3 protein: CASTPWDRPNEKLFF
clone size: -; D gene: TRBD2; V gene: TRBV9; J gene: TRBJ2-7; CDR3 DNA: TGTGCCAGCAGCGCGGGGACTAGCGGGGTCTACGAGCAGTACTTC; CDR3 protein: CASSAGTSGVYEQYF
clone size: -; D gene: TRBD2; V gene: TRBV27; J gene: TRBJ2-2; CDR3 DNA: TGTGCCAGCAGTCTGCTAGCGGGGGCGCGAACCGGGGAGCTGTTTTTT; CDR3 protein: CASSLLAGARTGELFF
clone size: -; D gene: TRBD2; V gene: TRBV5-5; J gene: TRBJ2-5; CDR3 DNA: TGTGCCAGCAGCTTTGCCCTAGCGGGGGCCCAAGAGACCCAGTACTTC; CDR3 protein: CASSFALAGAQETQYF
clone size: once; D gene: TRBD1; V gene: TRBV24-1; J gene: TRBJ1-2; CDR3 DNA: TGTGCCACCAGTGATGGACAGGGGGCGAATGGCTACACCTTC; CDR3 protein: CATSDGQGANGYTF
clone size: -; D gene: -; V gene: TRBV3-1/TRBV3-2; J gene: TRBJ1-4; CDR3 DNA: TGTGCCAGCAGCCTAGACACTTTCGGGGAAAAACTGTTTTTT; CDR3 protein: CASSLDTFGEKLFF
clone size: -; D gene: -; V gene: TRBV5-6; J gene: TRBJ1-2; CDR3 DNA: TGTGCCAGCAGCTTGACAGGGCTAGTGTTTGGCTACACCTTC; CDR3 protein: CASSLTGLVFGYTF
clone size: -; D gene: TRBD1; V gene: TRBV18; J gene: TRBJ2-1; CDR3 DNA: TGTGCCAGCTCATCCCGGGACAGGGTTGTCAATGAGCAGTTCTTC; CDR3 protein: CASSSRDRVVNEQFF
clone size: -; D gene: -; V gene: TRBV18; J gene: TRBJ2-1; CDR3 DNA: TGTGCCAGCTCCGTTACTCGAAGCTCCTACAATGAGCAGTTCTTC; CDR3 protein: CASSVTRSSYNEQFF
clone size: -; D gene: -; V gene: TRBV6-4; J gene: TRBJ2-3; CDR3 DNA: TGTGCCAGCAGTGAACCAGGGAAAGATACGCAGTATTTT; CDR3 protein: CASSEPGKDTQYF
clone size: -; D gene: -; V gene: TRBV10-3; J gene: TRBJ1-2; CDR3 DNA: TGTGCCATCAGTGACGTGACAGGTGCGTTTGGCTACACCTTC; CDR3 protein: CAISDVTGAFGYTF
clone size: -; D gene: TRBD1; V gene: TRBV3-1/TRBV3-2; J gene: TRBJ2-5; CDR3 DNA: TGTGCCAGCAGCCCGGGACAGAGGCCCCACCAAGAGACCCAGTACTTC; CDR3 protein: CASSPGQRPHQETQYF
clone size: -; D gene: TRBD1; V gene: TRBV6-5; J gene: TRBJ1-2; CDR3 DNA: TGTGCCAGCAGCCCGGGACAGGCGAACTATGGCTACACCTTC; CDR3 protein: CASSPGQANYGYTF